This T cell receptor beta chain was profiled in a study of shared clonotypes between healthy human individuals. Study summary: Aged between 18 and 49, the donors were a couple of women and three men.

Findings and limits, study-wide: Naive subsets generally exceeded memory subsets in estimated richness. With few donors, the genetic and exposure-history diversity represented was limited.

Concerning this clone itself: Its antigen remains unknown.

CD45RO-negative cells were positively selected for CCR7, leaving out terminally differentiated effector memory CD45RA+ cells. Each sorted subset replicate got 200 ng genomic DNA, roughly 30,000 genomes. Profiling relied on immunoSEQ multiplex PCR, and the TCRdb table lists in-frame clones only, not all of them. The sample has about 2.1 million clones, about 92% seen once. CDR1 is MDHEN, CDR2 SYDVKM, per germline. Trimming took 2 bases from V and 0 from J, leaving 12 bases between them. CDR3 size: 16 residues. The sequenced sample was naive CD8+ T cells from PBMCs. V is TRBV28 and J is TRBJ2-3; D is perhaps TRBD2 (5 bases). This TCR was sampled from a man between 18 and 29 years old in good health. Some clones in this sample may be carry-over from other donors' samples. The CDR3 DNA reads as TGTGCCAGCAGTTTACCAGTAGCGATCAGCACAGATACGCAGTATTTT. Amino acid sequence: CASSLPVAISTDTQYF.